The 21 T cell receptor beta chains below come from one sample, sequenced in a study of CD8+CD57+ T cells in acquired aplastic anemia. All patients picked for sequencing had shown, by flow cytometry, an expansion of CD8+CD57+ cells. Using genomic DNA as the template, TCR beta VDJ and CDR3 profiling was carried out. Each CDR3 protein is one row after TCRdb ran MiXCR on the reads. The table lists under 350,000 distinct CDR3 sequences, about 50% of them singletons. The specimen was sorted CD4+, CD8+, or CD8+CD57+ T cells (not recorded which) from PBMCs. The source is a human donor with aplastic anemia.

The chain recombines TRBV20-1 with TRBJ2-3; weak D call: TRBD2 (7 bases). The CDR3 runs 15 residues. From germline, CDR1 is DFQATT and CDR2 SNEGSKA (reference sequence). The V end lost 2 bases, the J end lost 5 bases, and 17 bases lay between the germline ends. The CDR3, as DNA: TGCAGTGCTAGATCTGAGGGGGGGCGTGTAGATACGCAGTATTTT. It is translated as CSARSEGGRVDTQYF.

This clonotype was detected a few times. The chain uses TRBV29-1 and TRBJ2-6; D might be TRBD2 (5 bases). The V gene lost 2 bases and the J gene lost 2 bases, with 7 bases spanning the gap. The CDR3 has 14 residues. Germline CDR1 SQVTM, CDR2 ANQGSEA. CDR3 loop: CSVERGTGANVLTF. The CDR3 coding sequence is TGCAGCGTTGAAAGAGGGACTGGGGCCAACGTCCTGACTTTC. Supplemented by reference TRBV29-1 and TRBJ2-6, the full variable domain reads SAVISQKPSRDICQRGTSLTIQCQVDSQVTMMFWYRQQPGQSLTLIATANQGSEATYESGFVIDKFPISRPNLTFSTLTVSNMSPEDSSIYLCSVERGTGANVLTFGAGSRLTVL.

CDR3 sequence (DNA): TGCGCCAGCAGCTCTGGACAGGGTGGGGGTTATGAAGATACGCAGTATTTT. This sequence encodes CASSSGQGGGYEDTQYF. The gene calls are TRBV5-1 and TRBJ2-3, with 8 bases that match TRBD1. The CDR3 is made up of 17 amino acids. The V and J ends lost 3 bases and 5 bases, in that order; junction bases with no gene match: 14. Germline values: CDR1 SGHRS, CDR2 YFSETQ.

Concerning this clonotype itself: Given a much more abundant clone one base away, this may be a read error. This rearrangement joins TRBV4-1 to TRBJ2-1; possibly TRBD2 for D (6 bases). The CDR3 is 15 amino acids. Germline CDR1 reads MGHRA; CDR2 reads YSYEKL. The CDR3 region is CASSNQERAYNERFF. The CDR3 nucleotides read TGCGCCAGCAGCAACCAGGAGCGGGCCTACAATGAGCGGTTCTTC.

CDR3 bases: TGTGCCAGCAGCTTTAGAACAGGGGGTTACGATACGCAGTATTTT. Translated: CASSFRTGGYDTQYF. The chain joins TRBV7-2 to TRBJ2-3; 8 positions match TRBD1. Germline V gene data show CDR1 as SGHTA and CDR2 as FQGNSA. This CDR3 is 15 amino acids long. Trimming at V came to 3 bases and at J to 6 bases, leaving 8 bases not matched to a gene. The entire variable domain, with the rest obtained from reference TRBV7-2 and TRBJ2-3, is as follows: GAGVSQSPSNKVTEKGKDVELRCDPISGHTALYWYRQSLGQGLEFLIYFQGNSAPDKSGLPSDRFSAERTGGSVSTLTIQRTQQEDSAVYLCASSFRTGGYDTQYFGPGTRLTVL.

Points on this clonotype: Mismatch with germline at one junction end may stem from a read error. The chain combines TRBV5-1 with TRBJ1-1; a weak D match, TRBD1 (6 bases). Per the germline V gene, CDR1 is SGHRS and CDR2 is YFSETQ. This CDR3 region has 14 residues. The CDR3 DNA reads TGTGCCAGCAGCTTCGTGGACAGGAACACTGAAGCTTTCTTT. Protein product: CASSFVDRNTEAFF. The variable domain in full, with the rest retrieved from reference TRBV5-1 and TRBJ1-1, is KAGVTQTPRYLIKTRGQQVTLSCSPISGHRSVSWYQQTPGQGLQFLFEYFSETQRNKGNFPGRFSGRQFSNSRSEMNVSTLELGDSALYLCASSFVDRNTEAFFGQGTRLTVV.

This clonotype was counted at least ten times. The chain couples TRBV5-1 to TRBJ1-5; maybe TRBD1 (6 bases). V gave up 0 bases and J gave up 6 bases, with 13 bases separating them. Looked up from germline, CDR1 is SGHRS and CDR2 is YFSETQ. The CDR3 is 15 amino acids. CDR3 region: CASSLEGQPGQPQHF. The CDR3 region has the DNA TGCGCCAGCAGCTTGGAGGGACAACCGGGTCAGCCCCAGCATTTT. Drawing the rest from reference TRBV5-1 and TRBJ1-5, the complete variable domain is KAGVTQTPRYLIKTRGQQVTLSCSPISGHRSVSWYQQTPGQGLQFLFEYFSETQRNKGNFPGRFSGRQFSNSRSEMNVSTLELGDSALYLCASSLEGQPGQPQHFGDGTRLSIL.

The CDR3 DNA sequence: TGTGCCAGCAGCTTATATTGGGGGGAAACCTACGAGCAGTACTTC. Translating it yields CASSLYWGETYEQYF. V is TRBV7-6 and J is TRBJ2-7; D possibly corresponds to TRBD2 (6 bases). There are 15 residues in the CDR3. Germline V gene lookup returns CDR1 SGHVS and CDR2 FNYEAQ. Trimming left V 2 bases short and J 2 bases short, with 13 bases between. The entire variable domain, with the rest obtained from reference TRBV7-6 and TRBJ2-7, is as follows: GAGVSQSPRYKVTKRGQDVALRCDPISGHVSLYWYRQALGQGPEFLTYFNYEAQQDKSGLPNDRFSAERPEGSISTLTIQRTEQRDSAMYRCASSLYWGETYEQYFGPGTRLTVT.

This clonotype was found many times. This chain's CDR3 is CASSGQSPVAEAFF. The CDR3 nucleotides are TGTGCCAGCAGTGGACAATCCCCGGTAGCTGAAGCTTTCTTT. V gene TRBV2 combines with J gene TRBJ1-1; D gene ambiguous. CDR3 size: 14 residues. V lost 4 bases to trimming and J lost 6 bases, with 15 bases between them. CDR1 and CDR2 (germline): SNHLY, FYNNEI.

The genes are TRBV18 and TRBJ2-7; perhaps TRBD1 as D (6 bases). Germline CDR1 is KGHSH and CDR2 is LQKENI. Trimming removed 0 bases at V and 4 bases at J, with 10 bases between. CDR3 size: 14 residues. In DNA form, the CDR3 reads TGTGCCAGCTCACCACCGGACAGTCCTTACGAGCAGTACGTC. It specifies CASSPPDSPYEQYV.

The CDR3 sequence: CATSRQGLGVNQPQHF. CDR3 DNA: TGTGCCACCAGCAGACAGGGTCTCGGGGTTAATCAGCCCCAGCATTTT. This chain uses TRBV15 with TRBJ1-5, with a tentative D call TRBD1 (5 bases). This CDR3 region has 16 residues. The V gene lost 2 bases and the J gene lost 4 bases, with 15 bases spanning the gap. Germline loops: CDR1 LNHNV, CDR2 YYDKDF (reference sequence).

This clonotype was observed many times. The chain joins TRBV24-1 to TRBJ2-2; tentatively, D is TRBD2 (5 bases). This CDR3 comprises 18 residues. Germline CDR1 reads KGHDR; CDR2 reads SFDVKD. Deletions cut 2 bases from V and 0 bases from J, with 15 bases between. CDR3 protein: CATSDSQAGVPNTGELFF. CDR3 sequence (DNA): TGTGCCACCAGTGATTCGCAGGCCGGGGTTCCGAACACCGGGGAGCTGTTTTTT.

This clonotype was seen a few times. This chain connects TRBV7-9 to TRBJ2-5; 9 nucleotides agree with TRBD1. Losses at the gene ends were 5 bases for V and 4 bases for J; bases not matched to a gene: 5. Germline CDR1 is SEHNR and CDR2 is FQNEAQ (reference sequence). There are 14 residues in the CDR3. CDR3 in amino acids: CASSPTGGGETQYF. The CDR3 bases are TGTGCCAGCAGCCCTACAGGGGGCGGAGAGACCCAGTACTTC.

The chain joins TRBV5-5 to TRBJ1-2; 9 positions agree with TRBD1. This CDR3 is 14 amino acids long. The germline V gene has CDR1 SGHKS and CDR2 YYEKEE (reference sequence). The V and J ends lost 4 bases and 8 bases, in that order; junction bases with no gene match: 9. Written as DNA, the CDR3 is TGTGCCAGCAGCGGAACCGGGACAGGGTTCGGCTACACCTTC. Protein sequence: CASSGTGTGFGYTF.

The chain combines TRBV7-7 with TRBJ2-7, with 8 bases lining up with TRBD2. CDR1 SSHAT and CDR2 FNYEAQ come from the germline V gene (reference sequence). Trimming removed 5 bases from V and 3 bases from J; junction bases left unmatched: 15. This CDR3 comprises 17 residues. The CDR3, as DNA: TGTGCCAGCAGCCCCAACACGGGGGGGCCTAAACTCTACGAGCAGTACTTC. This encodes CASSPNTGGPKLYEQYF. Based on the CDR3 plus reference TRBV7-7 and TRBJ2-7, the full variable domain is GAGVSQSPRYKVTKRGQDVTLRCDPISSHATLYWYQQALGQGPEFLTYFNYEAQPDKSGLPSDRFSAERPEGSISTLTIQRTEQRDSAMYRCASSPNTGGPKLYEQYFGPGTRLTVT.

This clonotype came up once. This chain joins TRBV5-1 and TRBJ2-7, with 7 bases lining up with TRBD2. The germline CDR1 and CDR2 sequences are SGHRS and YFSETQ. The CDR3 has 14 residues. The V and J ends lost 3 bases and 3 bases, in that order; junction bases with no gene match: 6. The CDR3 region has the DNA TGCGCCAGCAGCTGGGGGGGAGTTTTCTACGAGCAGTACTTC. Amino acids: CASSWGGVFYEQYF.

The CDR3 DNA reads TGTGCCAGCAGCTTACCAGGGGAGCTGTTTTTT. This gives the protein CASSLPGELFF. The gene calls are TRBV7-2 and TRBJ2-2; D gene uncertain. The CDR3 has 11 amino acids. Germline V gives CDR1 SGHTA, CDR2 FQGNSA. Trimming pared 2 bases from V and 8 bases from J, leaving 3 bases between.

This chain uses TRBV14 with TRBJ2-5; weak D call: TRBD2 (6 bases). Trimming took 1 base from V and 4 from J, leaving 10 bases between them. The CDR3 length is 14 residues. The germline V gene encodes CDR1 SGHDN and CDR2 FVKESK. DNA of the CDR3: TGTGCCAGCAGCCAAGCCTCGGGGGTAGAGACCCAGTACTTC. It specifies CASSQASGVETQYF.

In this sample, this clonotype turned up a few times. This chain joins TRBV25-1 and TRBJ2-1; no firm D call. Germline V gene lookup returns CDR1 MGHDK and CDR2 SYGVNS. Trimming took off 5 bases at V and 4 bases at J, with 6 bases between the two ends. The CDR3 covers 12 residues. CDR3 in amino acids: CASSKGYNEQFF. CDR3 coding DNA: TGTGCCAGCAGTAAGGGATACAATGAGCAGTTCTTC. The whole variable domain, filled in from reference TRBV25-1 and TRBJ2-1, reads EADIYQTPRYLVIGTGKKITLECSQTMGHDKMYWYQQDPGMELHLIHYSYGVNSTEKGDLSSESTVSRIRTEHFPLTLESARPSHTSQYLCASSKGYNEQFFGPGTRLTVL.

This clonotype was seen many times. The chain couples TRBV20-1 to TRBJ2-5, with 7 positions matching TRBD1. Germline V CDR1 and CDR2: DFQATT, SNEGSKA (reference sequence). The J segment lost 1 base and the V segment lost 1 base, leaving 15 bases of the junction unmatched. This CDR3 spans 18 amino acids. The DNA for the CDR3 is TGCAGTGCTAGAGCGGTTGGACCCCTTACAGGGGTCCAAGAGACCCAGTACTTC. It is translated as CSARAVGPLTGVQETQYF.

CDR3 in DNA: TGTGCCAGCCAGACAGAAGGGACAGGGGGCATGTACGAGCAGTACTTC. Its translation is CASQTEGTGGMYEQYF. The chain joins TRBV2 to TRBJ2-7; 12 nucleotides agree with TRBD1. This CDR3 has 16 amino acids. J gave up 4 bases and V 8 bases, and 12 bases lay outside the gene matches. Germline V lookup: CDR1 SNHLY, CDR2 FYNNEI.